The sequence of this TCR beta chain was determined in a study of shared clonotypes between healthy human individuals. To note about this clone: Its antigen is not known.

As defined, naive CD8 cells were CD45RO-negative and positively selected for CCR7, with terminally differentiated effector memory CD45RA+ cells excluded. Healthy adults negative for HIV, lacking recent acute infections or vaccinations, served as donors. Profiling relied on immunoSEQ multiplex PCR, and the TCRdb table lists in-frame clones only, not all of them. The table includes approximately 740,000 clones, almost 95% detected once. Germline CDR1 is MGHRA and CDR2 is YSYEKL. Trimming took 0 bases from V and 2 from J, leaving 7 bases between them. The CDR3 has 14 residues. Study-wide findings and caveats: The study sampled only blood, and tissue repertoires likely differ.

The gene calls are TRBV4-1 and TRBJ2-5; D is ambiguous. This receptor was taken from a man between 25 and 39 years old in good health. The specimen sequenced was naive CD8+ T cells sorted from blood. Written as DNA, the CDR3 is TGCGCCAGCAGCCAAGAACCGGCTCAAGAGACCCAGTACTTC. It codes for CASSQEPAQETQYF.